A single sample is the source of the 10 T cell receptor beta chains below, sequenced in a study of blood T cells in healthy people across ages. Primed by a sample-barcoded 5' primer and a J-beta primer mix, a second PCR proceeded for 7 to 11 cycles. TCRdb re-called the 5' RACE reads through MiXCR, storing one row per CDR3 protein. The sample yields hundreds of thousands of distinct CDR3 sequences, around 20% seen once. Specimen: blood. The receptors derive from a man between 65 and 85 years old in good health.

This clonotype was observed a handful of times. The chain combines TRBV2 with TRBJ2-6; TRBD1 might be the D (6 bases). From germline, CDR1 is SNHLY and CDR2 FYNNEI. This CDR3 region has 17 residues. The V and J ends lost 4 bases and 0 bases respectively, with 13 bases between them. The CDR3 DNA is TGTGCCAGCAGTGTTTCGGGACACCGCTCTGGGGCCAACGTCCTGACTTTC. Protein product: CASSVSGHRSGANVLTF.

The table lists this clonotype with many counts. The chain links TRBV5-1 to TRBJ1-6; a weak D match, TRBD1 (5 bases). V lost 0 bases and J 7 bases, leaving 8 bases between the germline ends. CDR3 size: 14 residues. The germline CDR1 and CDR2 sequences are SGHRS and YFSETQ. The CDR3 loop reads CASSLVQENSPLHF. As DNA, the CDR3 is TGCGCCAGCAGCTTGGTACAGGAGAATTCACCCCTCCACTTT.

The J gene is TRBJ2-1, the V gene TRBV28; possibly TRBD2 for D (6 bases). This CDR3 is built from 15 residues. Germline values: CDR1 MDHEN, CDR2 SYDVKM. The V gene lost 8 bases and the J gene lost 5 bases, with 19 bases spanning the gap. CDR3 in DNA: TGTGCCAGCGGTACTAGTGGGGGACTCAACAATGAGCAGTTCTTC. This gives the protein CASGTSGGLNNEQFF.

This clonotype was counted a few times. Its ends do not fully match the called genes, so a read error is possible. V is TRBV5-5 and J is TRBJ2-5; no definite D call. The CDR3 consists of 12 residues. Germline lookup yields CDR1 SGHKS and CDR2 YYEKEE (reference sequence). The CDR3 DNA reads TGTGCCAGCAGCCTCCTAGGCCATGAGCAGCTCTTC. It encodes CASSLLGHEQLF. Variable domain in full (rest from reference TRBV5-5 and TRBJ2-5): DAGVTQSPTHLIKTRGQQVTLRCSPISGHKSVSWYQQVLGQGPQFIFQYYEKEERGRGNFPDRFSARQFPNYSSELNVNALLLGDSALYLCASSLLGHEQLFGPGTRLLVL.

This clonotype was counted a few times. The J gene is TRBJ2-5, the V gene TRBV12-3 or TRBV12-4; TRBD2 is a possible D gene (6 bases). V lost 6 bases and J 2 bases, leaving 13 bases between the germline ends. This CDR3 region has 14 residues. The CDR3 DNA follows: TGTGCCAGCAGCACCGGGGGATCGCAAGAGACCCAGTACTTC. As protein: CASSTGGSQETQYF.

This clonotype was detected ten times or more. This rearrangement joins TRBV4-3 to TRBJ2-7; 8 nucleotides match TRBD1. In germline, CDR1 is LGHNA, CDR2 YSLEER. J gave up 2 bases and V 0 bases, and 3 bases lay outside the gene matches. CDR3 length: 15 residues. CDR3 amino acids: CASSQEPGQAYEQYF. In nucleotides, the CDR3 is TGCGCCAGCAGCCAAGAGCCGGGACAGGCCTACGAGCAGTACTTC.

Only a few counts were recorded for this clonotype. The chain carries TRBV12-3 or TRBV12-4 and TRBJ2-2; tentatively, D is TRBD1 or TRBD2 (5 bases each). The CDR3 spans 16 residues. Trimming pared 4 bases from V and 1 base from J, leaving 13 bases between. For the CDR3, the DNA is TGTGCCAGCAGTTCTAGAGGGACGGGGAACACCGGGGAGCTGTTTTTT. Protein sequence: CASSSRGTGNTGELFF.

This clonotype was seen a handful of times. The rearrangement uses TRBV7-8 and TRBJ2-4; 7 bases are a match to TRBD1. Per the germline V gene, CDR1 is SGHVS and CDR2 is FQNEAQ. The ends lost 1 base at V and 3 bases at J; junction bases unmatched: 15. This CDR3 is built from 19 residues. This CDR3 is CASSLVVVPGQKYKNIQYF. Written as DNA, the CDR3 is TGTGCCAGCAGCTTAGTTGTCGTGCCGGGACAGAAGTACAAAAACATTCAGTACTTC.

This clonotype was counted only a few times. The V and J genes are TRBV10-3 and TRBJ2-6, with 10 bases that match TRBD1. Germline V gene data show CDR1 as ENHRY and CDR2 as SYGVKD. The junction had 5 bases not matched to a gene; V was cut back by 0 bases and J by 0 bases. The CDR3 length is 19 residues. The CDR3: CAISESGQGTTSGANVLTF. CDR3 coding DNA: TGTGCCATCAGTGAGTCGGGACAGGGGACCACCTCTGGGGCCAACGTCCTGACTTTC.

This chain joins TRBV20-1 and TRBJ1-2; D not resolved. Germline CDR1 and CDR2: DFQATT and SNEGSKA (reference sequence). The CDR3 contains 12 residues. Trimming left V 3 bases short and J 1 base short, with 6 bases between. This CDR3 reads CSARVHNYGYTF. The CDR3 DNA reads TGCAGTGCTAGGGTACATAACTATGGCTACACCTTC.